Below are 28 T cell receptor beta chains sequenced from a single sample in a study of PD-1 blockade in classical Hodgkin lymphoma. Time point: cycle 4 day 1 (C4D1), after less than seven weeks of nivolumab. Each and every patient relapsed after autologous stem cell transplantation, and patients got differing brentuximab vedotin exposure. Starting with thawed PBMCs, CD4+ T cells were purified by magnetic negative selection. Produced via immunoSEQ multiplex PCR; TCRdb's table is partial and in-frame only. Among roughly 13,000 clones listed, 70% to 85% were seen once. The sequenced sample was CD4+ T cells from blood, obtained before the fourth cycle of nivolumab. All receptors derive from a human donor with classical Hodgkin lymphoma.

The chain uses TRBV7-2 and TRBJ2-3; possibly TRBD2 for D (7 bases). The CDR3 has 17 amino acids. Germline CDR1 SGHTA, CDR2 FQGNSA. Trimming cost V 1 base and J 4 bases, with 18 bases left between them. The CDR3 DNA is TGTGCCAGCAGCTTAGTCGGTCCGGGGGGCGGCCCAGATACGCAGTATTTT. The encoded protein is CASSLVGPGGGPDTQYF. Full variable domain (remainder filled in from reference TRBV7-2 and TRBJ2-3): GAGVSQSPSNKVTEKGKDVELRCDPISGHTALYWYRQSLGQGLEFLIYFQGNSAPDKSGLPSDRFSAERTGGSVSTLTIQRTQQEDSAVYLCASSLVGPGGGPDTQYFGPGTRLTVL.

The chain recombines TRBV5-4 with TRBJ2-1, with a weak D call TRBD1 (6 bases). The germline V gene has CDR1 SGHNT and CDR2 YYREEE (reference sequence). This CDR3 is built from 15 residues. V was clipped by 1 base and J by 9 bases, with 17 bases between them. Written as DNA, the CDR3 is TGTGCCAGCAGCTTGCAGGGGAGACGCGGATTTGAGCAGTTCTTC. It specifies CASSLQGRRGFEQFF.

This rearrangement joins TRBV5-4 to TRBJ1-2; TRBD1 might be the D (6 bases). The CDR3 has 13 residues. V was trimmed by 3 bases and J by 8 bases, leaving 14 bases between them. The V gene's germline CDR1 is SGHNT and CDR2 YYREEE (reference sequence). CDR3 in amino acids: CASSSTGPQGYTF. The CDR3 bases are TGTGCCAGCAGCTCGACAGGCCCCCAGGGCTACACCTTC.

This clone has a handful of counts. Compared with germline, one end of the junction differs, possibly owing to a read error. The chain links TRBV28 to TRBJ2-1; 12 positions agree with TRBD2. Per the germline V gene, CDR1 is MDHEN and CDR2 is SYDVKM. This CDR3 is built from 13 residues. This CDR3 reads CASSLLGLAGWVF. For the CDR3, the DNA is TGTGCCAGCAGTTTACTCGGACTAGCGGGATGGGTCTTC.

This rearrangement joins TRBV29-1 to TRBJ2-2; the D is unclear. The CDR3 covers 11 residues. The germline gives CDR1 SQVTM, CDR2 ANQGSEA. The ends were cut back, 5 bases at V and 6 bases at J, with 7 bases in the middle. CDR3 in amino acids: CSVYSPGELFF. DNA of the CDR3: TGCAGCGTTTATAGCCCCGGGGAGCTGTTTTTT.

This clone was seen a handful of times. The rearrangement uses TRBV5-1 and TRBJ1-2, with a tentative D call TRBD1 (5 bases). V was clipped by 4 bases and J by 2 bases, with 18 bases between them. Germline V gene data show CDR1 as SGHRS and CDR2 as YFSETQ. The CDR3 spans 16 residues. The CDR3 nucleotides read TGCGCCAGCAGCCTCGGCAGGGCCTGGACAAACTATGGCTACACCTTC. This sequence encodes CASSLGRAWTNYGYTF.

The chain combines TRBV5-1 with TRBJ1-4; 7 bases line up with TRBD1. With V trimmed by 5 bases and J by 7 bases, 2 bases remained unmatched. The CDR3 totals 12 residues. CDR1 and CDR2 from the germline V gene are SGHRS and YFSETQ. CDR3 bases: TGCGCCAGCAGTCGGGACAGTGAAAAACTGTTTTTT. Protein product: CASSRDSEKLFF.

V and J are TRBV9 and TRBJ1-2; D is undetermined. V was cut by 3 bases and J by 8 bases, with 11 bases left in between. Per the germline V gene, CDR1 is SGDLS and CDR2 is YYNGEE. This CDR3 comprises 12 residues. In DNA, the CDR3 is TGTGCCAGCAGCGCCCCGGTTAGGGGCTACACCTTC. Its translation is CASSAPVRGYTF.

The rearrangement joins TRBV5-4 to TRBJ1-1; 8 positions match TRBD1. Germline values: CDR1 SGHNT, CDR2 YYREEE (reference sequence). The CDR3 spans 15 residues. V shed 4 bases, J shed 6 bases, and the junction held 11 bases outside the gene matches. This chain's CDR3 is CASSPNGQGFSEAFF. DNA of the CDR3: TGTGCCAGCAGCCCCAATGGACAGGGCTTCTCTGAAGCTTTCTTT.

The J gene is TRBJ1-2, the V gene TRBV15, with 7 nucleotides matching TRBD1. V gave up 3 bases and J gave up 2 bases; unmatched junction bases: 3. There are 14 residues in the CDR3. CDR1 LNHNV and CDR2 YYDKDF come from the germline V gene (reference sequence). Here the CDR3 DNA reads TGTGCCACCAGCAGGACAGGGCGCAACTATGGCTACACCTTC. Translation: CATSRTGRNYGYTF.

The chain is built from TRBV27 and TRBJ1-2; D gene uncertain. This CDR3 has 14 amino acids. V shed 3 bases and J shed 4 bases, with 12 bases lying between them. Germline values: CDR1 MNHEY, CDR2 SMNVEV (reference sequence). The CDR3 sequence: CASSFTRNLYGYTF. The DNA of the CDR3 is TGTGCCAGCAGTTTCACCCGGAACCTCTATGGCTACACCTTC.

The genes are TRBV2 and TRBJ2-1; 9 bases fit TRBD2. This CDR3 comprises 13 residues. CDR1 and CDR2 from the germline V gene are SNHLY and FYNNEI. After removal of 8 bases from V and 5 bases from J, the junction contained 4 bases not matched to a gene. The CDR3 DNA reads TGTGCCAGCCGGACTAGCGACAACAATGAGCAGTTCTTC. Its protein is CASRTSDNNEQFF.

V gene TRBV9 combines with J gene TRBJ2-3, with TRBD2 matching over 7 bases. This CDR3 is built from 15 residues. Per the germline V gene, CDR1 is SGDLS and CDR2 is YYNGEE. Trimming took 0 bases from V and 1 from J; bases not matched to a gene: 2. The CDR3 loop is CASSVELAGTDTQYF. CDR3 sequence (DNA): TGTGCCAGCAGCGTAGAGCTAGCGGGCACAGATACGCAGTATTTT. Looking up the rest from reference TRBV9 and TRBJ2-3 gives the full variable domain: DSGVTQTPKHLITATGQRVTLRCSPRSGDLSVYWYQQSLDQGLQFLIQYYNGEERAKGNILERFSAQQFPDLHSELNLSSLELGDSALYFCASSVELAGTDTQYFGPGTRLTVL.

The chain couples TRBV5-1 to TRBJ1-4; no clear D gene. The length of the CDR3 is 15 residues. V lost 0 bases and J lost 5, with 11 bases in between. CDR1 is SGHRS and CDR2 is YFSETQ in the germline V gene. The CDR3, as DNA: TGCGCCAGCAGCTTGGCCGGGGAGAACAATGAAAAACTGTTTTTT. Its translation: CASSLAGENNEKLFF.

This clone turned up a few times. This chain uses TRBV4-3 with TRBJ1-2; D unresolved. This CDR3 spans 15 amino acids. V lost 1 base, J lost 4 bases, and 13 bases lay in between. Germline V gene lookup returns CDR1 LGHNA and CDR2 YSLEER. The CDR3 loop reads CASSQGATEGYGYTF. For the CDR3, the DNA is TGCGCCAGCAGCCAAGGGGCCACAGAGGGCTATGGCTACACCTTC.

The gene calls are TRBV2 and TRBJ2-1, with D hard to call. The CDR3 contains 15 residues. CDR1 and CDR2 from the germline V gene are SNHLY and FYNNEI. V was pared by 7 bases and J by 2 bases, with 15 bases between. Here the CDR3 reads CASTPPGLTYNEQFF. Written as DNA, the CDR3 is TGTGCCAGCACGCCCCCCGGGTTAACCTACAATGAGCAGTTCTTC.

This clone was observed a single time. In the same sample, other DNA sequences code for this CDR3. The chain links TRBV5-4 to TRBJ2-7; 9 bases line up with TRBD2. The CDR3 extends over 13 amino acids. Germline CDR1 SGHNT, CDR2 YYREEE (reference sequence). CDR3 nucleotide sequence: TGTGCATTGGGGCGGGGGGGTACTTACGAGCAGTACTTC. This sequence encodes CALGRGGTYEQYF.

This clone turned up a few times. V is TRBV2 and J is TRBJ1-1, with D maybe TRBD1 (5 bases). Germline V CDR1 and CDR2: SNHLY, FYNNEI. V lost 3 bases and J lost 11, with 13 bases in between. The CDR3 length is 12 residues. CDR3 nucleotide sequence: TGTGCCAGCAGTGACTTGGGCAGGGCTGCTTTCTTT. Translation: CASSDLGRAAFF.

The chain is built from TRBV18 and TRBJ2-3; no firm D call. This CDR3 region has 14 residues. Germline V lookup: CDR1 KGHSH, CDR2 LQKENI. The V and J ends lost 2 bases and 4 bases respectively, with 10 bases between them. The CDR3 loop reads CASSPLGGADTQYF. The CDR3 bases are TGTGCCAGCTCACCATTAGGTGGGGCAGATACGCAGTATTTT. The full variable domain, rest sourced from reference TRBV18 and TRBJ2-3, is NAGVMQNPRHLVRRRGQEARLRCSPMKGHSHVYWYRQLPEEGLKFMVYLQKENIIDESGMPKERFSAEFPKEGPSILRIQQVVRGDSAAYFCASSPLGGADTQYFGPGTRLTVL.

The gene calls are TRBV18 and TRBJ2-3, with D maybe TRBD1 (6 bases). V gave up 0 bases and J gave up 0 bases, with 16 bases separating them. Germline V gene lookup returns CDR1 KGHSH and CDR2 LQKENI. The CDR3 runs to 18 residues. Here the CDR3 reads CASSPPRVSRGSTDTQYF. In nucleotides, the CDR3 is TGTGCCAGCTCACCACCCCGGGTCTCTAGGGGGAGCACAGATACGCAGTATTTT.

This sequence joins TRBV30 and TRBJ2-1; TRBD2 matches at 13 bases. Germline V lookup: CDR1 GTSNPN, CDR2 SVGIG (reference sequence). The J segment lost 1 base and the V segment lost 1 base, leaving 13 bases of the junction unmatched. The CDR3 loop spans 20 amino acids. The CDR3 DNA follows: TGTGCCTGGAGTGGGACAGCACTAGCGGGAGGGTATCATTCCTACAATGAGCAGTTCTTC. It is translated as CAWSGTALAGGYHSYNEQFF.

In this sample, this clone turned up once. The V gene is TRBV5-1, the J gene TRBJ2-7, with D tentatively TRBD2 (6 bases). Germline assignment: CDR1 SGHRS and CDR2 YFSETQ. V lost 0 bases, J lost 2 bases, and 12 bases lay in between. This CDR3 contains 15 residues. The CDR3 loop reads CASSLEGRGTYEQYF. The CDR3 DNA sequence: TGCGCCAGCAGCTTGGAGGGGCGGGGAACCTACGAGCAGTACTTC.

The DNA for the CDR3 is TGTGCCAGCAGCTTAGCGAGGCTAGCGGGGCAAGAGACCCAGTACTTC. As protein: CASSLARLAGQETQYF. The V gene is TRBV7-2, the J gene TRBJ2-5; 9 bases agree with TRBD2. V lost 0 bases and J lost 2; bases outside the gene matches: 4. The germline V gene has CDR1 SGHTA and CDR2 FQGNSA. This CDR3 spans 16 amino acids.

The rearrangement uses TRBV27 and TRBJ1-5, with unresolved D. The CDR3 covers 14 residues. Trimming pared 2 bases from V and 3 bases from J, leaving 8 bases between. The germline V gene has CDR1 MNHEY and CDR2 SMNVEV (reference sequence). CDR3 bases: TGTGCCAGCAGTTTAACGGGTTTCAATCAGCCCCAGCATTTT. It encodes CASSLTGFNQPQHF.

The chain employs TRBV21-1 and TRBJ1-4. TRBV21-1 is reported as a pseudogene. This CDR3 region has 13 residues. The CDR3 loop is CASRPLREEKLFF. The DNA for the CDR3 is TGTGCCAGCAGGCCCCTCAGGGAGGAAAAACTGTTTTTT.

The genes are TRBV7-9 and TRBJ2-7; 15 bases fit TRBD2. Germline CDR1 is SEHNR and CDR2 is FQNEAQ (reference sequence). CDR3 size: 17 residues. The V and J ends lost 4 bases and 3 bases, in that order; junction bases with no gene match: 7. For the CDR3, the DNA is TGTGCCAGCAGCTCCGGGACTAGCGGGGGGATCCACTACGAGCAGTACTTC. Protein: CASSSGTSGGIHYEQYF. The variable domain in full, completed from reference TRBV7-9 and TRBJ2-7, reads DTGVSQNPRHKITKRGQNVTFRCDPISEHNRLYWYRQTLGQGPEFLTYFQNEAQLEKSRLLSDRFSAERPKGSFSTLEIQRTEQGDSAMYLCASSSGTSGGIHYEQYFGPGTRLTVT.

This chain links TRBV5-1 with TRBJ1-1, with D possibly being TRBD1 (5 bases). CDR1 is SGHRS and CDR2 is YFSETQ in the germline V gene. The CDR3 spans 14 residues. The V gene lost 2 bases and the J gene lost 2 bases, with 10 bases spanning the gap. The CDR3 sequence is CASSFGTFNTEAFF. CDR3 coding DNA: TGCGCCAGCAGCTTCGGGACGTTTAACACTGAAGCTTTCTTT.

The genes are TRBV5-4 and TRBJ2-3; TRBD2 might be the D (6 bases). Germline V lookup: CDR1 SGHNT, CDR2 YYREEE (reference sequence). There are 15 residues in the CDR3. V dropped 0 bases and J dropped 1 base, with 9 bases sitting between them. As DNA, the CDR3 is TGTGCCAGCAGCTTGGAGGAGGGGCGCACAGATACGCAGTATTTT. This sequence encodes CASSLEEGRTDTQYF.